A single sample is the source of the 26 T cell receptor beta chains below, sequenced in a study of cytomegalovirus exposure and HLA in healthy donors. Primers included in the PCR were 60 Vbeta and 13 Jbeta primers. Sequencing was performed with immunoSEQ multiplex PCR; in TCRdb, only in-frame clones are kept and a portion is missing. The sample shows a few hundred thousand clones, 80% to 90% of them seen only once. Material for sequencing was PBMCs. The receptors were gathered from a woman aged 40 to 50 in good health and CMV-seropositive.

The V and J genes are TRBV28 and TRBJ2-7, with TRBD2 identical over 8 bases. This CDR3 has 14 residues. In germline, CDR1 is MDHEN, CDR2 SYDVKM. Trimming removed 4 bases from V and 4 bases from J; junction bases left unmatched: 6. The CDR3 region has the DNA TGTGCCAGCAGTTCCGGGACTAGTAGGTACGAGCAGTACTTC. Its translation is CASSSGTSRYEQYF.

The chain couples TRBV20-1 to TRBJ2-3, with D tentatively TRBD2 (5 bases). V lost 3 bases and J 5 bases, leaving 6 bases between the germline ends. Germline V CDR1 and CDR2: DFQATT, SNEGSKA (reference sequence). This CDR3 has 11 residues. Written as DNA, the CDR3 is TGCAGTGCTAGTCGGGGAGATACGCAGTATTTT. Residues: CSASRGDTQYF.

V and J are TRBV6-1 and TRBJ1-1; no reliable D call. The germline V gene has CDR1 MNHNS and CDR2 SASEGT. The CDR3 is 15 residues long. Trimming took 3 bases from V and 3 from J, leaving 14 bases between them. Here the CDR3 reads CASSEEAAGHTEAFF. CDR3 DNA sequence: TGTGCCAGCAGTGAGGAGGCAGCTGGGCACACTGAAGCTTTCTTT.

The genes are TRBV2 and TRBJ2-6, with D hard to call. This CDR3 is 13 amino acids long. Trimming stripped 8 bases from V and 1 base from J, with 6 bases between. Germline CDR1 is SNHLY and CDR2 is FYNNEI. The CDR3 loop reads CASRVSGANVLTF. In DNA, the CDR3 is TGTGCCAGCCGCGTGTCTGGGGCCAACGTCCTGACTTTC.

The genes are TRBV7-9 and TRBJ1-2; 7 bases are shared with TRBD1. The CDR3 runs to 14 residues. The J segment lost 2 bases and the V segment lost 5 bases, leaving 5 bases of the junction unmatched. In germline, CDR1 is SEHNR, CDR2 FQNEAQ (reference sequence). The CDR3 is CASSLGQANYGYTF. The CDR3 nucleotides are TGTGCCAGCAGCCTCGGACAGGCCAACTATGGCTACACCTTC.

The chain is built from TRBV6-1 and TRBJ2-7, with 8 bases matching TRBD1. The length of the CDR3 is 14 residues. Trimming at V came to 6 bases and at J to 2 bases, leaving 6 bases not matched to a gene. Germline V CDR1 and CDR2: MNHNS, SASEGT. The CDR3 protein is CASSEPGGPYEQYF. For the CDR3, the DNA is TGTGCCAGCAGCGAACCAGGGGGCCCCTACGAGCAGTACTTC.

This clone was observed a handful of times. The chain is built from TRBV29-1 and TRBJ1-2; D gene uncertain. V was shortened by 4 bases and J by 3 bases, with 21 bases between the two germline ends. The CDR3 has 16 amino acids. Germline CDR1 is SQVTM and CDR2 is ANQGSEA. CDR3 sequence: CSVGSSARGRDYGYTF. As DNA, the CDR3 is TGCAGCGTTGGGAGTTCGGCGCGGGGAAGGGACTATGGCTACACCTTC.

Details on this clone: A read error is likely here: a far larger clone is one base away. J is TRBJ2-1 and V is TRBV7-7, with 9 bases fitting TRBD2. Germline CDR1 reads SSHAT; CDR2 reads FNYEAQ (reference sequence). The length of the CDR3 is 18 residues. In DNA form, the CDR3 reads TGTGCTAGCAGCTTAGAAGCAGCTATCAGACTAGCGGACAATGAGCAGTTCTTC. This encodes CASSLEAAIRLADNEQFF.

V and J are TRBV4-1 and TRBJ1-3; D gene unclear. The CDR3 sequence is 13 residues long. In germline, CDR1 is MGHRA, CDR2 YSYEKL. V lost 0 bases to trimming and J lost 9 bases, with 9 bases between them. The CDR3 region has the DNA TGCGCCAGCAGCCAAGATGAGGGTCTCACCATATATTTT. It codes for CASSQDEGLTIYF.

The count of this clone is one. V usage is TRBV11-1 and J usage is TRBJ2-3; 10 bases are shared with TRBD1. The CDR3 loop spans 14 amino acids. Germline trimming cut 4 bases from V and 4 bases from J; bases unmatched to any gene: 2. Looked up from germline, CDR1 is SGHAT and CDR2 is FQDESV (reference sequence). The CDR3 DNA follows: TGTGCCAGCAGCTACGGACAGGGGGCAGATACGCAGTATTTT. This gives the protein CASSYGQGADTQYF.

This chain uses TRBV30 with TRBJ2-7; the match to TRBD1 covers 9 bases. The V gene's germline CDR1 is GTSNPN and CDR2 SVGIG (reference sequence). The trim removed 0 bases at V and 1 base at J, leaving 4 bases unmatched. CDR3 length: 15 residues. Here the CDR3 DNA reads TGTGCCTGGAGTGTAGGGACAGGGAGTTCCTACGAGCAGTACTTC. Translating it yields CAWSVGTGSSYEQYF. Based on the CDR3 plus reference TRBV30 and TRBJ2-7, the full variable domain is SQTIHQWPATLVQPVGSPLSLECTVEGTSNPNLYWYRQAAGRGLQLLFYSVGIGQISSEVPQNLSASRPQDRQFILSSKKLLLSDSGFYLCAWSVGTGSSYEQYFGPGTRLTVT.

CDR3 nucleotide sequence: TGTGCCAGCAGTCCTAGCGTCAGCACAGATACGCAGTATTTT. It specifies CASSPSVSTDTQYF. The gene calls are TRBV6-5 and TRBJ2-3; maybe TRBD2 (6 bases). CDR3 size: 14 residues. Germline CDR1 and CDR2: MNHEY and SVGAGI. V was cut by 5 bases and J by 0 bases, with 9 bases left in between.

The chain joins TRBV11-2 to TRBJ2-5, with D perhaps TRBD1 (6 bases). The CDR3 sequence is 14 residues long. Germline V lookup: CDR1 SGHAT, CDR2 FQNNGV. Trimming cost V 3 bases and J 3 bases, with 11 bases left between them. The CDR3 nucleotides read TGTGCCAGCAGCTTCCAGTGGACAGAAGAGACCCAGTACTTC. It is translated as CASSFQWTEETQYF.

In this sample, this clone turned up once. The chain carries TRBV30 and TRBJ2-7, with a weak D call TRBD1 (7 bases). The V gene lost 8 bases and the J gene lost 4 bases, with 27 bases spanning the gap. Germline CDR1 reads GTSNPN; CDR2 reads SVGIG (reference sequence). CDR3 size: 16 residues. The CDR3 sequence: CAGAGQASHAGYEQYF. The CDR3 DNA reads TGTGCCGGCGCCGGACAGGCCTCCCACGCGGGATACGAGCAGTACTTC.

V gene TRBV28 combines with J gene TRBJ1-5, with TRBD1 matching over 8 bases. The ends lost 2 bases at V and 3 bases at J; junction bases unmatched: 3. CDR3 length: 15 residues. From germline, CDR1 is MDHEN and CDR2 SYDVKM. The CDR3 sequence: CASSLDRGHNQPQHF. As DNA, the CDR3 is TGTGCCAGCAGTTTAGACAGGGGCCACAATCAGCCCCAGCATTTT.

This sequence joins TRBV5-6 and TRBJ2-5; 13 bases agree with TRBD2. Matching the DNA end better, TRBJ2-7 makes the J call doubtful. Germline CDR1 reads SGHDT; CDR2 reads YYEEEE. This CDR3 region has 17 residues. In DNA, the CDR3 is TGTGCCAGCAGTCCTGATCGGACTAGCGGGAGTATTTACGAGCAGTACTTC. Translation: CASSPDRTSGSIYEQYF.

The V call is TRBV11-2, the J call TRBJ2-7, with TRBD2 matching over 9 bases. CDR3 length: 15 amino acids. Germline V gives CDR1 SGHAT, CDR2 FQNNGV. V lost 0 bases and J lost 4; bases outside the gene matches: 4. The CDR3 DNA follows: TGTGCCAGCAGCTTAGATGGACTAGCGTTGTACGAGCAGTACTTC. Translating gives CASSLDGLALYEQYF.

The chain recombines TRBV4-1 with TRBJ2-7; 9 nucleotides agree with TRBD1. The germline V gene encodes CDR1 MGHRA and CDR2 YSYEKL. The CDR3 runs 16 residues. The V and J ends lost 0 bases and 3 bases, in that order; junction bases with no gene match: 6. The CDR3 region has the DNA TGCGCCAGCAGCCAAGAGACGGGACAGGGAGTCTACGAGCAGTACTTC. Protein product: CASSQETGQGVYEQYF.

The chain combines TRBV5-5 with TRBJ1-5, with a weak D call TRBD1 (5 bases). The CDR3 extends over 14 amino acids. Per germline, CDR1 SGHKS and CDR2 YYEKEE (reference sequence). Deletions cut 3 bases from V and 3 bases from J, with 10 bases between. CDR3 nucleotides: TGTGCCAGCAGCTCCTCAGGGAACAATCAGCCCCAGCATTTT. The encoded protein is CASSSSGNNQPQHF. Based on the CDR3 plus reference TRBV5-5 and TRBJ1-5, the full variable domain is DAGVTQSPTHLIKTRGQQVTLRCSPISGHKSVSWYQQVLGQGPQFIFQYYEKEERGRGNFPDRFSARQFPNYSSELNVNALLLGDSALYLCASSSSGNNQPQHFGDGTRLSIL.

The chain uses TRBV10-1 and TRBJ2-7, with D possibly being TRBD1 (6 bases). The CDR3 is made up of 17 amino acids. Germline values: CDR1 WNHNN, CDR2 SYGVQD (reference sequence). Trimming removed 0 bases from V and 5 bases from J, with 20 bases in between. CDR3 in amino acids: CASSESLKQGTGDEQYF. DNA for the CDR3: TGCGCCAGCAGTGAGTCCCTAAAACAGGGAACGGGCGACGAGCAGTACTTC.

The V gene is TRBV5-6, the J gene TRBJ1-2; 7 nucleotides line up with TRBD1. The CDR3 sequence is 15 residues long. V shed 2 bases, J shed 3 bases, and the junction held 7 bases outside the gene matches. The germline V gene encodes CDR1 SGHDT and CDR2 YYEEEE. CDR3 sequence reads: CASSFPGQLYYGYTF. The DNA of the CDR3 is TGTGCCAGCAGCTTCCCGGGACAGCTATACTATGGCTACACCTTC.

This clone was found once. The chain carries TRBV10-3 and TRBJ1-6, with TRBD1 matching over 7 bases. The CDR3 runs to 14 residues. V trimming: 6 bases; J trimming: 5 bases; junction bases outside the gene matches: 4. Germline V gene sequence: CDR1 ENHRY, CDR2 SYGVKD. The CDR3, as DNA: TGTGCCATCAGCACCGGGACAGATAATTCACCCCTCCACTTT. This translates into CAISTGTDNSPLHF.

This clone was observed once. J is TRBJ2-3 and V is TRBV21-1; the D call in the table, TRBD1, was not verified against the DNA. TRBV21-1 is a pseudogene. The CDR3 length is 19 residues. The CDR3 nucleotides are TGTGCCAGCAGCAAAGTCCCTCGGGACGTGGGGACATGCACAGATACGCAGTATTTT. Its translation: CASSKVPRDVGTCTDTQYF.

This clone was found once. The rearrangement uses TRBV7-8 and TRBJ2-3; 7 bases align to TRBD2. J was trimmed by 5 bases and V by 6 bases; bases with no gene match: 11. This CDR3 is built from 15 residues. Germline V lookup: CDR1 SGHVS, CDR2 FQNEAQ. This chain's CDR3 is CASRGEGSSLDTQYF. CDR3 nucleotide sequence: TGTGCCAGCAGGGGGGAGGGAAGTTCGTTAGATACGCAGTATTTT.

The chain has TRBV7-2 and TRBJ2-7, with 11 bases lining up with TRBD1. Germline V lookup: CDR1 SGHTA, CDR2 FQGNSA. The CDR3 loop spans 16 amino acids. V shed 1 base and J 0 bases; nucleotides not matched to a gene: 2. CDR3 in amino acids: CASSLDGTGGSYEQYF. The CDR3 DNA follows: TGTGCCAGCAGCTTAGACGGGACAGGGGGCTCCTACGAGCAGTACTTC.

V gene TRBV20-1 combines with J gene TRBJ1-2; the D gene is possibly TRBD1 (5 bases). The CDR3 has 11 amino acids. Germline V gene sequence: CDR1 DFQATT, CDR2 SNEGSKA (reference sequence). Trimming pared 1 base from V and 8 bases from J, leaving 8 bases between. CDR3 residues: CSARAGFGYTF. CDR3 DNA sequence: TGCAGTGCTAGAGCAGGGTTCGGCTACACCTTC.